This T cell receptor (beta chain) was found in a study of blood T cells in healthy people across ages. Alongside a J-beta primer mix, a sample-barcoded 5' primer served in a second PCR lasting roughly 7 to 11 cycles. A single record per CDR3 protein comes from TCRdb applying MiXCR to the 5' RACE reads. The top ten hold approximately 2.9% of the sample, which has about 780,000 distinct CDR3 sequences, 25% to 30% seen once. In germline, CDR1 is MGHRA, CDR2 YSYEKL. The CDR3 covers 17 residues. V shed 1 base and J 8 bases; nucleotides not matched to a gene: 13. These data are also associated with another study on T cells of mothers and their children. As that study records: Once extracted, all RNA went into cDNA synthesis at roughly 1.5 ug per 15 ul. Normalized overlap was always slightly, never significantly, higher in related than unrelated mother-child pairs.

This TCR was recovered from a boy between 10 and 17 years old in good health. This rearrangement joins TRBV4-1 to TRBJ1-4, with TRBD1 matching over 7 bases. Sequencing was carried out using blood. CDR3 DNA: TGCGCCAGCAGCCAAGTGGGACGAGGGGGCGGTGGGGAAAAACTGTTTTTT. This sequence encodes CASSQVGRGGGGEKLFF.